This TCR beta chain derives from a study of T cells in Graves' hyperthyroidism and ophthalmopathy. The sample holds many counts of this clonotype. The CDR3 is 11 residues long. V lost 3 bases to trimming and J lost 9 bases, with 5 bases between them. TCR beta CDR3 region amplification was performed from RNA transcripts. First-round RT-PCR with HTBI primers amplified the TCR CDR3 region. In TCRdb, the multiplex PCR reads were re-called with MiXCR into one record per CDR3 protein. In the table there are 250,000 to 300,000 distinct CDR3 sequences, 14% to 15% of which are singletons. Using more than 8 ml of fresh peripheral blood, PBMCs were prepared.

The V and J genes are TRBV12-3 or TRBV12-4 and TRBJ2-2; D unresolved. The specimen was blood. This receptor was identified in a woman between 35 and 50 years old with Graves' hyperthyroidism that later progressed to Graves' ophthalmopathy. The CDR3 sequence: CASSLGRELFF. The CDR3 DNA reads as TGTGCCAGCAGTTTGGGAAGGGAGCTGTTTTTT.